This T cell receptor beta chain was recorded in a study of early T cells in non-severe SARS-CoV-2 infection (dated by TCRdb to about 2021). About the full investigation: TCR sequencing used bulk RNA from unsorted whole blood, so alpha and beta chains could not be paired.

The library was produced with 5' RACE. For sequencing, a NextSeq 500 was employed. In the TCR library protocol, unique molecular identifiers were attached to individual cDNA molecules to correct for PCR bias and sequencing error. TCR alpha and beta chains were both sequenced, and the abundances of alpha and beta sequences in each sample were closely correlated with each other. As for how the authors treated the data: Decombinator V4 was used to perform V gene, J gene and CDR3 annotation of TCR sequences. Expanded TCRs were defined as changing significantly between any two time points under a Poisson model with p below 0.0001. TCR abundances were normalised to the total number of TCRs sequenced per sample and expressed as counts per million. MAIT TCRs were defined by TRAV1-2 paired with TRAJ12, TRAJ20 or TRAJ33, and iNKT TCRs by TRAV10 paired with TRAJ18. VDJdb, accessed 1 November 2021, was searched for CMV, EBV and SARS-CoV-2 annotated TCRs, excluding TCRs annotated for multiple antigens. The public reads were reprocessed in TCRdb via fastp at Q25 and MiXCR, keeping in-frame beta chains. Rows are combined by CDR3 protein, so each entry shows the most common genes and DNA. The V and J calls here are based on TCRdb, not the publication. This sample is represented by 68,000 or so distinct CDR3 sequences; about 11% of them were singletons. The biggest ten clones account for approximately 5.9% of the sample.

From its cysteine to its phenylalanine, the CDR3 spans 15 amino acids. Only the CDR3 DNA is retained, 45 bases long and in frame from the first base. V loses 4 bases of germline sequence and J loses 1 base, and the interval between the two ends is 13 bases. Sequences SGHAT (CDR1) and FQNNGV (CDR2) are obtained from the germline V gene. General findings and caveats noted by the study authors: VDJdb matching was skewed toward anti-spike CD8 responses and likely underestimated virus-specific expansions, missing private and CD4 specificities.

Set within a cohort of healthcare workers in London, UK, this nested case-control study involved weekly PCR testing of nasopharyngeal swabs along with blood sampling. Healthcare workers were recruited between 23 and 31 March 2020, during the week of the UK lockdown, and were followed weekly for up to roughly 16 weeks. The sample holds a few counts of this clonotype. Its antigen is currently not known. Nothing much larger sits one base from this clone, and base qualities are not available. This TCR was sampled from an adult who was a healthcare worker with PCR-confirmed SARS-CoV-2 infection or an uninfected control (not recorded which). The specimen was whole blood. Here the chain combines TRBV11-2 and TRBJ1-1, with the D segment identity uncertain. CDR3 protein: CASSSRRITNTEAFF. The sequenced DNA: TGTGCCAGCAGCTCAAGGCGGATTACGAACACTGAAGCTTTCTTT.